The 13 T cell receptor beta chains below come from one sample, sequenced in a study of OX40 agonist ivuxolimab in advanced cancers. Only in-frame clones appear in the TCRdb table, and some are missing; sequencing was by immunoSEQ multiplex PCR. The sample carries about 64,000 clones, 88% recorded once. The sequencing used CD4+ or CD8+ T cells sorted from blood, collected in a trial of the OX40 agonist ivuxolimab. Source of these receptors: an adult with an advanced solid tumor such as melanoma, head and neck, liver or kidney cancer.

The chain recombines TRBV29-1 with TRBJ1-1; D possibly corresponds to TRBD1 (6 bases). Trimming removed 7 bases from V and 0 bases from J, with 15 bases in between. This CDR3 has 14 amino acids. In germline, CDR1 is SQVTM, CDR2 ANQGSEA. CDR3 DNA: TGCAGCGCGCGGCCGGGGGCGGTGAACACTGAAGCTTTCTTT. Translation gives CSARPGAVNTEAFF.

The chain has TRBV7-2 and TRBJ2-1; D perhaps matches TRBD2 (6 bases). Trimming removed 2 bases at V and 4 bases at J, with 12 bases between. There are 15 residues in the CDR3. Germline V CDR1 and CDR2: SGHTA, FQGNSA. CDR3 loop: CASSLTASVYNEQFF. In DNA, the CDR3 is TGTGCCAGCAGCTTAACCGCTAGCGTATACAATGAGCAGTTCTTC.

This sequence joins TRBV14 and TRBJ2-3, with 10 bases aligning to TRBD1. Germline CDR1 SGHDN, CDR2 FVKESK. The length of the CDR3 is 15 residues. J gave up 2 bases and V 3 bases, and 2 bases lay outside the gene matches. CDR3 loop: CASSQGQGLTDTQYF. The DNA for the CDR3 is TGTGCCAGCAGCCAGGGACAGGGGCTCACAGATACGCAGTATTTT.

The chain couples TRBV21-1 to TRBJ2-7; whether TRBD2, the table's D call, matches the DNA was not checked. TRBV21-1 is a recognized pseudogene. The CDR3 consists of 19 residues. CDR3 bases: TGTGCCAGCAGCAAAGCGCGTAAGAGCCTAGCGGGAGCACCGAACGAGCAGTACTTC. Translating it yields CASSKARKSLAGAPNEQYF.

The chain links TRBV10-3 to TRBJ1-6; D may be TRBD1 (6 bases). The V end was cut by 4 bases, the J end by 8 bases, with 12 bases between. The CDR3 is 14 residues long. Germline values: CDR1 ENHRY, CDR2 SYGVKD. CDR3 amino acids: CAISGEGGYSPLHF. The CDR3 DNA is TGTGCCATCAGTGGCGAAGGGGGTTATTCACCCCTCCACTTT.

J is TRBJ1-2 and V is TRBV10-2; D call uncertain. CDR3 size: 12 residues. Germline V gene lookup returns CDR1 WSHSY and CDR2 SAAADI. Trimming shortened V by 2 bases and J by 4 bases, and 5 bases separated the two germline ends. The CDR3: CASSEGGYGYTF. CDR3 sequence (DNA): TGCGCCAGCAGTGAGGGAGGCTATGGCTACACCTTC.

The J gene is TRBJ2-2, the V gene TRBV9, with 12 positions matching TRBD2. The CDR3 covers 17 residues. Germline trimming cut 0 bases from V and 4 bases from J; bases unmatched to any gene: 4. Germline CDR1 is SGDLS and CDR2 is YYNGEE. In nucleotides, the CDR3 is TGTGCCAGCAGCGTAGGTCTAGCGGGAGGGATCACCGGGGAGCTGTTTTTT. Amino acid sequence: CASSVGLAGGITGELFF.

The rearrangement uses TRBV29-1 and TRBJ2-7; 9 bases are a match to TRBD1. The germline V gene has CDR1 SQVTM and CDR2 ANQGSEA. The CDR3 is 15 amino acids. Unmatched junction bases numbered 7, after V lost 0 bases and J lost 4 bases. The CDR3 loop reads CSVEEDYRGQYEQYF. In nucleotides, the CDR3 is TGCAGCGTTGAAGAGGATTACAGGGGGCAGTACGAGCAGTACTTC.

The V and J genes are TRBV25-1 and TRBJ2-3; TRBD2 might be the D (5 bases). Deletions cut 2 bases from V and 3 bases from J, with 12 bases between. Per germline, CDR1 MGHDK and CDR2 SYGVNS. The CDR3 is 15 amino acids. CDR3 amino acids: CASSEGRAGTDTQYF. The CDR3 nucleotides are TGTGCCAGCAGTGAAGGGCGGGCTGGGACAGATACGCAGTATTTT.

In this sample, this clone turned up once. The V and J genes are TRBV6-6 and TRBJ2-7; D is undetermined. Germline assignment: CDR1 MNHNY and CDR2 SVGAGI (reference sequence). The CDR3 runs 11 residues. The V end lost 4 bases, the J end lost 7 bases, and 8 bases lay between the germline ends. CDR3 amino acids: CASSSGPEQYF. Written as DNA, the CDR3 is TGTGCCAGCAGTTCCGGGCCTGAGCAGTACTTC.

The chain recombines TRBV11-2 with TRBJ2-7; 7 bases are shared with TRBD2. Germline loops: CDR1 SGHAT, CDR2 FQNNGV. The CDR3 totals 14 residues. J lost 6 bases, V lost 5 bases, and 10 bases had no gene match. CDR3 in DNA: TGTGCCAGCAGCCTTACTGGGGGGGGTACCGAGCAGTACTTC. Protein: CASSLTGGGTEQYF.

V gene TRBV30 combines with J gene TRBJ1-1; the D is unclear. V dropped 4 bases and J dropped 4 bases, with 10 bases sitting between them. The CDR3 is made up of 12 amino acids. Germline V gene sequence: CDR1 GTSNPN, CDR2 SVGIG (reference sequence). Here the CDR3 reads CAWIPVGTEAFF. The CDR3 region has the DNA TGTGCCTGGATACCCGTGGGCACTGAAGCTTTCTTT.

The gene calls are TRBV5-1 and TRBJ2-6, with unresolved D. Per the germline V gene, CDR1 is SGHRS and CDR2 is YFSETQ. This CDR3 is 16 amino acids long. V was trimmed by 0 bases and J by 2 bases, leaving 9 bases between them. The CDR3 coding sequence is TGCGCCAGCAGCTTGGACGTCCGGGCTGGGGCCAACGTCCTGACTTTC. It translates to CASSLDVRAGANVLTF.